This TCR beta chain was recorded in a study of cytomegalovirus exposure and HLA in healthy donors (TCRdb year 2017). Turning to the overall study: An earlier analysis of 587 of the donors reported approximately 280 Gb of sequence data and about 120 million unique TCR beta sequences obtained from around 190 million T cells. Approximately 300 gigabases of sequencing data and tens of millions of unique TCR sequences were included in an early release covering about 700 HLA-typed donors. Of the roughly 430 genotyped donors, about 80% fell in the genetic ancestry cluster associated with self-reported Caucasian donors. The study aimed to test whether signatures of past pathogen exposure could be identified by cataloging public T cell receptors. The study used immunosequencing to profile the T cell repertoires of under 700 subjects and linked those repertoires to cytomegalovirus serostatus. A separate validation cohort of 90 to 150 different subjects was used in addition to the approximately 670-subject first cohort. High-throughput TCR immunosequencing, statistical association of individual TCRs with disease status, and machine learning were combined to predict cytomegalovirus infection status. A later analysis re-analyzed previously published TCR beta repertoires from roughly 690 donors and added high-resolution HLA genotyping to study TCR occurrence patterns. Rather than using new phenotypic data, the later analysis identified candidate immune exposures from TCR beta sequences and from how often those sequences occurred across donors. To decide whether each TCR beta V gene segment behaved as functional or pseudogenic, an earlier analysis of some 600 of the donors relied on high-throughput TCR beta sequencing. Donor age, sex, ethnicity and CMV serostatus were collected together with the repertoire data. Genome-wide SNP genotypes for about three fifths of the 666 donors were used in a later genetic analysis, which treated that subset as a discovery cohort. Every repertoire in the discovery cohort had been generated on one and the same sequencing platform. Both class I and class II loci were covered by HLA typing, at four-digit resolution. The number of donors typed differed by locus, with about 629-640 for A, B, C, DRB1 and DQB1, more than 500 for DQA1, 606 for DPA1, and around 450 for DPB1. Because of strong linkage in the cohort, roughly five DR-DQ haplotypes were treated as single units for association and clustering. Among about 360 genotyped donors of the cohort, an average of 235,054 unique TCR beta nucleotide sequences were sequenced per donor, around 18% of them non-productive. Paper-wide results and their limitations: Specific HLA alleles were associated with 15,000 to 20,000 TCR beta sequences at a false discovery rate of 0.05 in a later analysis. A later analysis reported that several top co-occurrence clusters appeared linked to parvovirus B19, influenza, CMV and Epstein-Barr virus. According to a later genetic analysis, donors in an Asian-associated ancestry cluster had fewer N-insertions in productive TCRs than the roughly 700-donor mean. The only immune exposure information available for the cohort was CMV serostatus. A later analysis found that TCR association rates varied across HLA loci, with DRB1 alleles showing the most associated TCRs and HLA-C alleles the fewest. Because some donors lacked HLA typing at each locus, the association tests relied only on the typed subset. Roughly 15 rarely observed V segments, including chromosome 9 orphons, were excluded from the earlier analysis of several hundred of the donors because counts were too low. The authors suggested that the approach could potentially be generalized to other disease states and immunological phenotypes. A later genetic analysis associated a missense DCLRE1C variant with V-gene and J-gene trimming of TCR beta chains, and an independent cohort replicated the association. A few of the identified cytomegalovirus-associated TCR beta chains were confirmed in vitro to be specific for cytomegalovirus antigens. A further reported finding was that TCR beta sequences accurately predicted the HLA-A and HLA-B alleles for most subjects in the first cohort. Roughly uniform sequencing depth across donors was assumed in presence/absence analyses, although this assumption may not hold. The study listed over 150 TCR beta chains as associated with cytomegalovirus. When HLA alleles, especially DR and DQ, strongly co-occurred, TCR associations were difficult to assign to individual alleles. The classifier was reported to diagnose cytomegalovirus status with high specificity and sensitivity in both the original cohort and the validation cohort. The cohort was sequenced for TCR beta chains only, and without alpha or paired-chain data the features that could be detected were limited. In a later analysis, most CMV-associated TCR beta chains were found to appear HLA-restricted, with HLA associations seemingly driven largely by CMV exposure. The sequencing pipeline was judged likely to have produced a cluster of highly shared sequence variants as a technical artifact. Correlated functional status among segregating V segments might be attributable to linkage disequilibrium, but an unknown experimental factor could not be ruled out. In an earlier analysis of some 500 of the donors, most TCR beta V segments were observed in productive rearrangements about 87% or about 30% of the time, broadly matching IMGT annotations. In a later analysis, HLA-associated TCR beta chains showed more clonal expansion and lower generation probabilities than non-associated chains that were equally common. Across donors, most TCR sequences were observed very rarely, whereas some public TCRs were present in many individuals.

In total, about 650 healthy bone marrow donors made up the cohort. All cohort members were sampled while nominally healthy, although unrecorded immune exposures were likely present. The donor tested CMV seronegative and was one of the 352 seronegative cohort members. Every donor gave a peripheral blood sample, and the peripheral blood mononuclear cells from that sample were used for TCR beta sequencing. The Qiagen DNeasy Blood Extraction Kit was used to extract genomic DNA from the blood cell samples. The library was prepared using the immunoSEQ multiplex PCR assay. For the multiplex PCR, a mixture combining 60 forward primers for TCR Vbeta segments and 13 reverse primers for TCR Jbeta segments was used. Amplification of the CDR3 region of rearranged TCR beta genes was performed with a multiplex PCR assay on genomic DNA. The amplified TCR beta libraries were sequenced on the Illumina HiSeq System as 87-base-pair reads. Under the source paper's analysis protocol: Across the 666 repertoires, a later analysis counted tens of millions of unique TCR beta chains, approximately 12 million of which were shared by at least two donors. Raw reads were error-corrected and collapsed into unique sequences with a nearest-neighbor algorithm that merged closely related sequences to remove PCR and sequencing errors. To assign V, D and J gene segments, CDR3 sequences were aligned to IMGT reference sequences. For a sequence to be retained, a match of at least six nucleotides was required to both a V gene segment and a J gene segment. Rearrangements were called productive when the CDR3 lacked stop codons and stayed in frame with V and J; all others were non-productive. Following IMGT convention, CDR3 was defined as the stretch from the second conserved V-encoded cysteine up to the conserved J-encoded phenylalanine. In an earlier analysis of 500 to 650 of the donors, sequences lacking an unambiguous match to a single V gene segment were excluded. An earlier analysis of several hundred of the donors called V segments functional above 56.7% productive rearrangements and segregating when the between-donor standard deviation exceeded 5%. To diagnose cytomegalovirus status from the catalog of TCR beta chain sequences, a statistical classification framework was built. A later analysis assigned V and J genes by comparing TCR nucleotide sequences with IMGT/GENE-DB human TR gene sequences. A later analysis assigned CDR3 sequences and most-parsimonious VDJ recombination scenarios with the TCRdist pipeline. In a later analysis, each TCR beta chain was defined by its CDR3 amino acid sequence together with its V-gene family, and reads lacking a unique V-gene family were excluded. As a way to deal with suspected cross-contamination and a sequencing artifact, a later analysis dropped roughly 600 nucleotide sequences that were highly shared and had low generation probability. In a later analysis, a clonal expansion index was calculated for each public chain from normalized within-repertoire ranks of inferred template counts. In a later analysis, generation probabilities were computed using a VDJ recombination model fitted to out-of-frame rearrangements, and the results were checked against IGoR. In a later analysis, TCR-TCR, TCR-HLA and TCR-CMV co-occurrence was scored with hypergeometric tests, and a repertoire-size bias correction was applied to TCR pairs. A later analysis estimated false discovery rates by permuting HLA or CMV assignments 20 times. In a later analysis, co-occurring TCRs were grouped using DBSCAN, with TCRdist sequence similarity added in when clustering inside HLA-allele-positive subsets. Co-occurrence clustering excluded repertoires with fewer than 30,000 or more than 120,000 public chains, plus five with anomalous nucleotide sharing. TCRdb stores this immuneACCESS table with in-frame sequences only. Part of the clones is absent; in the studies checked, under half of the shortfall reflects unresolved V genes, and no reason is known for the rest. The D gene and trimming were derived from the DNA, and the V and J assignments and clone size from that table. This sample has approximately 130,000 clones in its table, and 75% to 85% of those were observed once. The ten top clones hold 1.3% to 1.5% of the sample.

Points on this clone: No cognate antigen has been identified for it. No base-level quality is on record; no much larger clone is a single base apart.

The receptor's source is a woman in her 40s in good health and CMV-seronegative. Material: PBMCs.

The DNA sequence is as follows: TGTGCCAGCAGTCTCAATCGGGACTCGTCCTACGAGCAGTACTTC. Translation gives CASSLNRDSSYEQYF. The chain is encoded by TRBV11-2 joined to TRBJ2-7, with TRBD2 as a weak D call on 6 bases. As encoded in the germline V gene, CDR1 is SGHAT while CDR2 is FQNNGV. Taken from cysteine to phenylalanine, the CDR3 has 15 residues. Just the 45-base CDR3 DNA is kept, in frame starting at base 1. V is reduced by 6 bases and J by 1 base, leaving a spacing of 16 bases between them.